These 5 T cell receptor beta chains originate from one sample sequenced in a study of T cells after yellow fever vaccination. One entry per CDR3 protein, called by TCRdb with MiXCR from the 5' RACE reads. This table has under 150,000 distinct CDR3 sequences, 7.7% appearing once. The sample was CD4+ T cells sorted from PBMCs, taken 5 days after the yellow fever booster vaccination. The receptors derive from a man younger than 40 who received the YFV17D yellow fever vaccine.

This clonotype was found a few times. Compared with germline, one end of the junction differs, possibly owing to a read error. CDR3 sequence reads: CASGGRGDIVF. For the CDR3, the DNA is TGTGCCAGCGGGGGTAGAGGAGATATCGTCTTC. This chain uses TRBV12-3 or TRBV12-4 with TRBJ2-1, with D perhaps assigned TRBD1 or TRBD2 (5 bases each). The CDR3 runs to 11 residues.

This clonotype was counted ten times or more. In nucleotides, the CDR3 is TGTGCCAGCAGCTCCCCGGGCCCCTTCTACGAGCAGTACTTC. Translating gives CASSSPGPFYEQYF. The chain employs TRBV7-4 and TRBJ2-7; D call uncertain. The CDR3 consists of 14 residues. Per the germline V gene, CDR1 is SGHVT and CDR2 is SQSDAQ. Trimming removed 4 bases from V and 3 bases from J, with 13 bases in between.

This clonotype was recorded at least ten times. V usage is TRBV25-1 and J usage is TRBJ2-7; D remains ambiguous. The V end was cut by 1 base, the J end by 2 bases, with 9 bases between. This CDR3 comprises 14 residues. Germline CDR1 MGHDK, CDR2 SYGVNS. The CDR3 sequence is CASSEFGDAYEQYF. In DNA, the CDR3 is TGTGCCAGCAGTGAATTTGGGGATGCCTACGAGCAGTACTTC.

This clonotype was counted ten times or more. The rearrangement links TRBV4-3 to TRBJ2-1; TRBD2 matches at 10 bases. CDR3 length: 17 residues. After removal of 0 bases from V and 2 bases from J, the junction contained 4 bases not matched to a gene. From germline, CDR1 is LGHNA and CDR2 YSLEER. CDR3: CASSQDVLAGTYNEQFF. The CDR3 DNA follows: TGCGCCAGCAGCCAAGATGTACTAGCGGGAACCTACAATGAGCAGTTCTTC.

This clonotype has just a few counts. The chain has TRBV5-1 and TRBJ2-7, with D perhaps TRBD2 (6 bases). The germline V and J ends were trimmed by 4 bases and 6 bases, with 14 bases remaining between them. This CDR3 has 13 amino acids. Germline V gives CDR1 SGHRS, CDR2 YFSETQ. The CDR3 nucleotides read TGCGCCAGCAGCCCCCTGGCGGGGCGCGAGCAGTACTTC. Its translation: CASSPLAGREQYF. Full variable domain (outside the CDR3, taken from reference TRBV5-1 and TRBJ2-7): KAGVTQTPRYLIKTRGQQVTLSCSPISGHRSVSWYQQTPGQGLQFLFEYFSETQRNKGNFPGRFSGRQFSNSRSEMNVSTLELGDSALYLCASSPLAGREQYFGPGTRLTVT.